This T cell receptor (beta chain) was sequenced for a study of shared clonotypes between healthy human individuals. The study's findings and limits: Relative to their counterparts shared across all four donors, non-shared clonotypes exhibited diminished generation probabilities.

Points on this clone: Its antigen is as yet unknown.

V trimming: 2 bases; J trimming: 0 bases; junction bases outside the gene matches: 3. The germline V gene has CDR1 SGHRS and CDR2 YFSETQ. This CDR3 has 15 residues. Clones were sequenced by immunoSEQ multiplex PCR, and TCRdb holds only the in-frame ones, with some missing. This sample has about 600,000 clones, with 97% found just once. V and J are TRBV5-1 and TRBJ1-1, with TRBD1 identical over 8 bases. This sequence originates from a woman in her twenties or thirties in good health. The specimen sequenced was naive CD4+ T cells sorted from blood. Subset: CD45RA+ positively selected. In DNA, the CDR3 is TGCGCCAGCAGCTTCAGGACAGGGATGAACACTGAAGCTTTCTTT. It yields the protein CASSFRTGMNTEAFF.